The 17 T cell receptor beta chains presented below share a single source sample, sequenced in a study of blood T cell repertoires in COVID-19. Sequencing was performed with immunoSEQ multiplex PCR; in TCRdb, only in-frame clones are kept and a portion is missing. The sample lists 400,000 to 550,000 clones; about 90% were seen once. Sequenced material: PBMCs or T cells enriched from blood (not recorded which). Receptor source: a young woman with acute COVID-19.

The chain couples TRBV3-1 (or the pseudogene TRBV3-2) to TRBJ2-7, with 9 nucleotides matching TRBD1. Germline lookup yields CDR1 LGHDT and CDR2 YNNKEL (reference sequence). The CDR3 runs 16 residues. V lost 5 bases to trimming and J lost 2 bases; unmatched junction nucleotides: 10. CDR3 sequence (DNA): TGTGCCAGCAGCGATAACCGGGACAGGGAGACCTACGAGCAGTACTTC. It translates to CASSDNRDRETYEQYF.

The rearrangement joins TRBV2 to TRBJ2-3, with 11 bases fitting TRBD2. The germline gives CDR1 SNHLY, CDR2 FYNNEI. J gave up 0 bases and V 4 bases, and 6 bases lay outside the gene matches. The CDR3 runs to 17 residues. The CDR3 region is CASSAVTSGASTDTQYF. The CDR3 coding sequence is TGTGCCAGCAGTGCGGTGACTAGCGGGGCTAGCACAGATACGCAGTATTTT.

This clone came up a few times. The chain couples TRBV12-3 or TRBV12-4 to TRBJ1-5; perhaps TRBD1 as D (5 bases). V was shortened by 7 bases and J by 5 bases, with 12 bases between the two germline ends. This CDR3 is built from 13 residues. As DNA, the CDR3 is TGTGCCAGCACTATACAGGTGGATCAGCCCCAGCATTTT. This encodes CASTIQVDQPQHF.

This chain connects TRBV10-3 to TRBJ1-6, with 10 bases that match TRBD1. After removal of 10 bases from V and 10 bases from J, the junction contained 7 bases not matched to a gene. CDR1 is ENHRY and CDR2 is SYGVKD in the germline V gene. This CDR3 has 13 residues. The CDR3 reads CATQGQGNSPLHF. CDR3 in DNA: TGTGCCACCCAGGGACAGGGGAACTCACCCCTCCACTTT.

The chain combines TRBV2 with TRBJ2-2, with D unclear. The CDR3 is 13 residues long. Germline values: CDR1 SNHLY, CDR2 FYNNEI. V lost 3 bases, J lost 3 bases, and 5 bases lay in between. CDR3 residues: CASSESYTGELFF. Written as DNA, the CDR3 is TGTGCCAGCAGTGAGTCCTACACCGGGGAGCTGTTTTTT.

J is TRBJ1-6 and V is TRBV7-9; D may be TRBD1 (5 bases). Trimming cost V 5 bases and J 7 bases, with 9 bases left between them. The CDR3 has 13 amino acids. Germline-derived CDR1 and CDR2 are SEHNR and FQNEAQ (reference sequence). Here the CDR3 DNA reads TGTGCCAGCAGCACCGACAGAAATTCACCCCTCCACTTT. This translates into CASSTDRNSPLHF.

The genes are TRBV12-3 or TRBV12-4 and TRBJ2-1; D is unclear. With 3 bases removed from V and 15 bases from J, the gap between germline ends came to 9 bases. The CDR3 loop spans 10 amino acids. The CDR3 DNA sequence: TGTGCCAGCAGTTTCCCCCCGAGGTTCTTC. This translates into CASSFPPRFF.

The rearrangement uses TRBV10-3 and TRBJ1-2; weak D call: TRBD1 (5 bases). V shed 3 bases and J shed 6 bases, with 14 bases lying between them. The CDR3 totals 14 residues. Germline CDR1 and CDR2: ENHRY and SYGVKD. CDR3 nucleotides: TGTGCCATCAGTGATGGGGGGAACCAGGATGGCTACACCTTC. Its protein is CAISDGGNQDGYTF.

This chain links TRBV28 with TRBJ1-2, with TRBD1 matching over 8 bases. This CDR3 is built from 15 residues. CDR1 is MDHEN and CDR2 is SYDVKM in the germline V gene. V trimming: 5 bases; J trimming: 2 bases; junction bases outside the gene matches: 7. This CDR3 is CASSTTGANNYGYTF. CDR3 DNA: TGTGCCAGCAGTACGACAGGGGCGAACAACTATGGCTACACCTTC.

This chain connects TRBV6-1 to TRBJ1-5; D is perhaps TRBD1 (6 bases). Germline-derived CDR1 and CDR2 are MNHNS and SASEGT. Trimming removed 6 bases at V and 3 bases at J, with 12 bases between. This CDR3 region has 14 residues. The CDR3 bases are TGTGCCAGCAGACCAACAGGGTTCAATCAGCCCCAGCATTTT. Translation gives CASRPTGFNQPQHF.

CDR3 nucleotides: TGTGCCAGCAGCTTAGCTACTAGCGGTCACAATGAGCAGTTCTTC. It translates to CASSLATSGHNEQFF. The chain employs TRBV7-9 and TRBJ2-1; 8 bases map to TRBD2. There are 15 residues in the CDR3. Germline CDR1 reads SEHNR; CDR2 reads FQNEAQ (reference sequence). The J segment lost 5 bases and the V segment lost 0 bases, leaving 3 bases of the junction unmatched. Supplemented by reference TRBV7-9 and TRBJ2-1, the full variable domain reads DTGVSQNPRHKITKRGQNVTFRCDPISEHNRLYWYRQTLGQGPEFLTYFQNEAQLEKSRLLSDRFSAERPKGSFSTLEIQRTEQGDSAMYLCASSLATSGHNEQFFGPGTRLTVL.

The chain employs TRBV9 and TRBJ2-3; TRBD2 agrees at 9 bases. This CDR3 comprises 16 residues. J was trimmed by 4 bases and V by 0 bases; bases with no gene match: 6. The V gene's germline CDR1 is SGDLS and CDR2 YYNGEE. DNA for the CDR3: TGTGCCAGCAGCGTAGAAGGTAGCGGGGGCGCAGATACGCAGTATTTT. Translated, it gives CASSVEGSGGADTQYF.

This chain links TRBV3-1 (or the pseudogene TRBV3-2) with TRBJ2-1; TRBD2 aligns across 14 bases. Per the germline V gene, CDR1 is LGHDT and CDR2 is YNNKEL (reference sequence). CDR3 size: 15 residues. The V gene end was trimmed by 4 bases and the J gene end by 5 bases; junction bases not matched to a gene: 1. The CDR3 loop reads CASSPGLAGDNEQFF. The DNA of the CDR3 is TGTGCCAGCAGCCCGGGACTAGCGGGAGACAATGAGCAGTTCTTC.

The rearrangement uses TRBV11-3 and TRBJ2-7, with a possible D match to TRBD2 (5 bases). The V gene's germline CDR1 is SGHNT and CDR2 YENEEA. V was shortened by 1 base and J by 2 bases, with 12 bases between the two germline ends. The CDR3 sequence is 15 residues long. The DNA of the CDR3 is TGTGCCAGCAGCTTAGGACGGGGATCTACCTACGAGCAGTACTTC. It specifies CASSLGRGSTYEQYF. The variable domain in full, completed from reference TRBV11-3 and TRBJ2-7, reads EAGVVQSPRYKIIEKKQPVAFWCNPISGHNTLYWYLQNLGQGPELLIRYENEEAVDDSQLPKDRFSAERLKGVDSTLKIQPAELGDSAVYLCASSLGRGSTYEQYFGPGTRLTVT.

The J gene is TRBJ2-1, the V gene TRBV28, with TRBD2 as a possible D gene (6 bases). Germline V CDR1 and CDR2: MDHEN, SYDVKM. V lost 7 bases and J lost 0, with 19 bases in between. The CDR3 consists of 17 residues. This CDR3 is CASKGTLYFSSYNEQFF. CDR3 in DNA: TGTGCCAGCAAGGGGACTCTCTACTTTAGCTCCTACAATGAGCAGTTCTTC.

The chain is built from TRBV25-1 and TRBJ1-3, with 7 nucleotides matching TRBD1. Looked up from germline, CDR1 is MGHDK and CDR2 is SYGVNS. The length of the CDR3 is 17 residues. The J segment lost 0 bases and the V segment lost 3 bases, leaving 8 bases of the junction unmatched. Written as DNA, the CDR3 is TGTGCCAGCAGTGATCGCTGGACAGGCTACTCTGGAAACACCATATATTTT. It yields the protein CASSDRWTGYSGNTIYF.

The chain couples TRBV6-2 or TRBV6-3 to TRBJ2-2; possibly TRBD2 for D (6 bases). Germline CDR1 reads MNHEY; CDR2 reads SVGEGT. V shed 0 bases and J shed 4 bases, with 9 bases lying between them. This CDR3 spans 15 amino acids. CDR3 nucleotide sequence: TGTGCCAGCAGTTACTCGGGGGGAGCCACCGGGGAGCTGTTTTTT. Translated, it gives CASSYSGGATGELFF.